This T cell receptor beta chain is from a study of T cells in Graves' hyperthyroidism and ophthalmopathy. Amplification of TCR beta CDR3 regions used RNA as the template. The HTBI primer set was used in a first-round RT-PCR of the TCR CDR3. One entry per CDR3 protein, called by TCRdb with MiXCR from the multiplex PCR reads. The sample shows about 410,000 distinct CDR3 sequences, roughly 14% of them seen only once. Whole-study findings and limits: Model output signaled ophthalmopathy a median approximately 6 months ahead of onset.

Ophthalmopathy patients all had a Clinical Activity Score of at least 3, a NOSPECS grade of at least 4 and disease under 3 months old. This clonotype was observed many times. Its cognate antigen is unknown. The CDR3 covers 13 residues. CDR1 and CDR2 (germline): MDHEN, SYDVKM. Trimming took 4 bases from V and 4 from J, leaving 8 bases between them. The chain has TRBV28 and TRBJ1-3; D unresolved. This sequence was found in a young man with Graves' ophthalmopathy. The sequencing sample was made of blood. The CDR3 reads CASSSPPGNTIYF. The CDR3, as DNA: TGTGCCAGCAGTTCGCCGCCGGGAAACACCATATATTTT.